This entry lists 15 T cell receptor beta chains sequenced from one sample in a study of CD8 T cells in ankylosing spondylitis. TCRdb re-derived calls from the 5' RACE reads in MiXCR, one entry per CDR3 protein. The repertoire holds 250,000 to 400,000 distinct CDR3 sequences, with approximately 10% as singletons. Input material: blood, either unsorted or a sorted T cell fraction (not recorded which). These receptors came from a female donor with ankylosing spondylitis or in good health (not recorded which).

This clonotype came up a few times. The chain couples TRBV6-2 or TRBV6-3 to TRBJ2-7, with 7 bases aligning to TRBD2. The J segment lost 6 bases and the V segment lost 2 bases, leaving 10 bases of the junction unmatched. The CDR3 consists of 15 residues. The V gene's germline CDR1 is MNHEY and CDR2 SVGEGT. In nucleotides, the CDR3 is TGTGCCAGCAGTTACCAACTAGCGCGATTCTCCGAGCAGTACTTC. Translated: CASSYQLARFSEQYF.

This clonotype has at least ten counts. The chain recombines TRBV20-1 with TRBJ1-2, with TRBD1 matching over 7 bases. Germline CDR1 reads DFQATT; CDR2 reads SNEGSKA (reference sequence). The CDR3 has 13 residues. With V trimmed by 5 bases and J by 3 bases, 6 bases remained unmatched. The CDR3 region is CSAAPGTDYGYTF. The CDR3 region has the DNA TGCAGTGCTGCCCCCGGGACAGACTATGGCTACACCTTC.

Many counts were recorded for this clonotype. V gene TRBV9 combines with J gene TRBJ2-3, with D hard to call. V was cut by 2 bases and J by 5 bases, with 9 bases left in between. Per the germline V gene, CDR1 is SGDLS and CDR2 is YYNGEE. The CDR3 spans 13 residues. This chain's CDR3 is CASSVSGLDTQYF. The CDR3 DNA sequence: TGTGCCAGCAGCGTTTCAGGATTAGATACGCAGTATTTT.

In its sample, this clonotype was seen many times. The chain carries TRBV20-1 and TRBJ2-7; TRBD1 aligns across 10 bases. The trim removed 3 bases at V and 3 bases at J, leaving 8 bases unmatched. This CDR3 has 15 amino acids. Germline values: CDR1 DFQATT, CDR2 SNEGSKA (reference sequence). The CDR3, as DNA: TGCAGTGCTAGGGGAAGGACAGGGGGTAACTACGAGCAGTACTTC. Its protein product is CSARGRTGGNYEQYF.

This clonotype was found many times. The chain joins TRBV20-1 to TRBJ2-7, with a tentative D call TRBD2 (6 bases). CDR1 and CDR2 from the germline V gene are DFQATT and SNEGSKA (reference sequence). V was trimmed by 1 base and J by 5 bases, leaving 12 bases between them. This CDR3 is 13 amino acids long. In DNA form, the CDR3 reads TGCAGTGCTAGAGGTGCGGGGTTCCACGAGCAGTACTTC. Its translation: CSARGAGFHEQYF.

The sample holds a few counts of this clonotype. The rearrangement links TRBV20-1 to TRBJ2-7; 7 bases map to TRBD1. Germline trimming cut 6 bases from V and 5 bases from J; bases unmatched to any gene: 10. The CDR3 is made up of 13 amino acids. The germline V gene encodes CDR1 DFQATT and CDR2 SNEGSKA (reference sequence). CDR3 sequence: CSAYSQGVNEQYF. Here the CDR3 DNA reads TGCAGTGCCTATTCCCAGGGGGTCAACGAGCAGTACTTC.

This clonotype has at least ten counts. The chain employs TRBV10-3 and TRBJ2-7, with D unresolved. V lost 1 base to trimming and J lost 3 bases, with 1 base between them. CDR1 ENHRY and CDR2 SYGVKD come from the germline V gene. The CDR3 contains 11 residues. CDR3 region: CAISEYYEQYF. The DNA of the CDR3 is TGTGCCATCAGTGAGTACTACGAGCAGTACTTC.

This clonotype showed up many times. V usage is TRBV20-1 and J usage is TRBJ2-7, with 8 nucleotides matching TRBD2. Germline V gene data show CDR1 as DFQATT and CDR2 as SNEGSKA (reference sequence). Germline trimming cut 1 base from V and 0 bases from J; bases unmatched to any gene: 5. The CDR3 sequence is 15 residues long. DNA of the CDR3: TGCAGTGCTAGAGTAGGTAGCGGGGTCTCCTACGAGCAGTACTTC. The encoded protein is CSARVGSGVSYEQYF.

The chain couples TRBV5-1 to TRBJ2-3, with 9 nucleotides matching TRBD2. The germline gives CDR1 SGHRS, CDR2 YFSETQ. After removal of 5 bases from V and 6 bases from J, the junction contained 7 bases not matched to a gene. The CDR3 is 14 residues long. CDR3 in amino acids: CASRGGLATDTQYF. In nucleotides, the CDR3 is TGCGCCAGCAGGGGAGGACTAGCGACTGATACGCAGTATTTT.

The chain uses TRBV5-5 and TRBJ1-1; D not certain. The CDR3 has 14 residues. In germline, CDR1 is SGHKS, CDR2 YYEKEE (reference sequence). V was shortened by 0 bases and J by 5 bases, with 11 bases between the two germline ends. CDR3 in amino acids: CASSLAGSGTEAFF. CDR3 nucleotides: TGTGCCAGCAGCTTGGCGGGATCGGGGACTGAAGCTTTCTTT. Supplemented by reference TRBV5-5 and TRBJ1-1, the full variable domain reads DAGVTQSPTHLIKTRGQQVTLRCSPISGHKSVSWYQQVLGQGPQFIFQYYEKEERGRGNFPDRFSARQFPNYSSELNVNALLLGDSALYLCASSLAGSGTEAFFGQGTRLTVV.

This clonotype was detected many times. The chain recombines TRBV5-1 with TRBJ2-7; D call uncertain. From germline, CDR1 is SGHRS and CDR2 YFSETQ. With 2 bases removed from V and 4 bases from J, the gap between germline ends came to 13 bases. This CDR3 has 14 amino acids. The CDR3 loop is CASSFIGNMYEQYF. The DNA for the CDR3 is TGCGCCAGCAGCTTCATTGGGAATATGTACGAGCAGTACTTC.

This clonotype was recorded at least ten times. V and J are TRBV5-1 and TRBJ2-7; 9 bases match TRBD1. Germline V gene lookup returns CDR1 SGHRS and CDR2 YFSETQ. With V trimmed by 4 bases and J by 5 bases, 10 bases remained unmatched. The CDR3 runs 15 residues. The CDR3 spells CASSTSGQGFHEQYF. CDR3 bases: TGCGCCAGCAGCACGTCGGGACAGGGTTTCCACGAGCAGTACTTC. Variable domain in full (rest from reference TRBV5-1 and TRBJ2-7): KAGVTQTPRYLIKTRGQQVTLSCSPISGHRSVSWYQQTPGQGLQFLFEYFSETQRNKGNFPGRFSGRQFSNSRSEMNVSTLELGDSALYLCASSTSGQGFHEQYFGPGTRLTVT.

This clonotype showed up many times. The V call is TRBV27, the J call TRBJ1-6; D may be TRBD1 (6 bases). Trimming removed 4 bases at V and 8 bases at J, with 12 bases between. Germline V lookup: CDR1 MNHEY, CDR2 SMNVEV (reference sequence). The CDR3 totals 14 residues. In DNA, the CDR3 is TGTGCCAGCAGTTCATACAACAGGGATTCACCCCTCCACTTT. Its protein product is CASSSYNRDSPLHF.

DNA for the CDR3: TGTGCCAGCAGCGCTCATGTGGATAGCAATCAGCCCCAGCATTTT. Translation: CASSAHVDSNQPQHF. The chain is built from TRBV7-2 and TRBJ1-5; D not certain. The length of the CDR3 is 15 residues. Germline-derived CDR1 and CDR2 are SGHTA and FQGNSA. V gave up 5 bases and J gave up 0 bases, with 11 bases separating them.

This clonotype came up many times. This chain joins TRBV6-5 and TRBJ2-1; D gene ambiguous. Germline V gene lookup returns CDR1 MNHEY and CDR2 SVGAGI. This CDR3 contains 12 residues. Trimming took 10 bases from V and 4 from J, leaving 11 bases between them. The CDR3 reads CATRRIYNEQFF. The CDR3, as DNA: TGTGCCACCCGACGGATATACAATGAGCAGTTCTTC.